This TCR beta chain was captured by sequencing in a study of OX40 agonist ivuxolimab in advanced cancers. At the level of the study: The group had a mean age of roughly 56 years, ranged from roughly 23 to 90, and was approximately 81% male.

V was pared by 2 bases and J by 3 bases, with 5 bases of the junction left unmatched. CDR1 and CDR2 from the germline V gene are SGHNT and YYREEE (reference sequence). The CDR3 extends over 15 amino acids. This table comes from immunoSEQ multiplex PCR, and its TCRdb copy is limited to in-frame clones, with some not included. The sample lists roughly 91,000 clones, approximately 90% seen once, with 0.79% in the top ten. This sample comprised CD4+ or CD8+ T cells sorted from blood, obtained in a trial of the OX40 agonist ivuxolimab. This receptor was identified in an adult with an advanced solid tumor such as melanoma, head and neck, liver or kidney cancer. V is TRBV5-4 and J is TRBJ2-3; 8 bases line up with TRBD1. CDR3 amino acids: CASSLGQGRTDTQYF. CDR3 bases: TGTGCCAGCAGCTTAGGACAGGGCAGGACAGATACGCAGTATTTT.